One sample yielded the 15 T cell receptor beta chains listed below, sequenced in a study of vaccination and CD4 T cells after COVID-19. Researchers used the Oncomine TCR Beta short-read assay to sequence DNA from cultured CD4+ T cells. TCRdb re-derived calls from the PCR reads in MiXCR, one entry per CDR3 protein. The sample has about 15,000 distinct CDR3 sequences, about 53% seen once. Treatment of the sample: 10-day PBMC culture with coronavirus spike peptide pools or control peptides (ViraFEST assay). Their target antigens are unknown. The sample consisted of CD4+ T cells from blood, cultured in vitro. Receptors were obtained from a human donor who had recovered from COVID-19.

V is TRBV20-1 and J is TRBJ1-6, with 8 bases lining up with TRBD1. This CDR3 spans 15 amino acids. Germline V gene sequence: CDR1 DFQATT, CDR2 SNEGSKA (reference sequence). V was clipped by 6 bases and J by 0 bases; unmatched bases: 4. This chain's CDR3 is CSARQGISYNSPLHF. CDR3 in DNA: TGCAGTGCAAGACAGGGGATCTCCTATAATTCACCCCTCCACTTT.

The chain employs TRBV20-1 and TRBJ2-1; 8 nucleotides line up with TRBD2. From germline, CDR1 is DFQATT and CDR2 SNEGSKA (reference sequence). The CDR3 is 16 residues long. Trimming took 0 bases from V and 5 from J; bases not matched to a gene: 9. The CDR3 is CSARDHTSGWNNEQFF. CDR3 bases: TGCAGTGCTAGAGACCACACTAGCGGATGGAACAATGAGCAGTTCTTC.

The J gene is TRBJ2-7, the V gene TRBV20-1; 10 positions agree with TRBD2. The CDR3 is 14 residues long. V was clipped by 3 bases and J by 6 bases; unmatched bases: 8. CDR1 is DFQATT and CDR2 is SNEGSKA in the germline V gene (reference sequence). This CDR3 is CSARVASGRGEQYF. The CDR3 nucleotides read TGCAGTGCTAGGGTAGCTAGCGGGAGAGGCGAGCAGTACTTC.

This chain connects TRBV30 to TRBJ1-6; possibly TRBD1 for D (6 bases). There are 13 residues in the CDR3. The V end was cut by 0 bases, the J end by 12 bases, with 12 bases between. Germline CDR1 reads GTSNPN; CDR2 reads SVGIG (reference sequence). The CDR3 DNA follows: TGTGCCTGGAGTGTAGGGGGACTCAAACCCCTCCACTTT. Its protein product is CAWSVGGLKPLHF.

This clonotype has just a few counts. This chain connects TRBV15 to TRBJ2-1; 11 bases agree with TRBD2. CDR1 is LNHNV, CDR2 YYDKDF, per germline (reference sequence). CDR3 size: 16 residues. V trimming: 5 bases; J trimming: 11 bases; junction bases outside the gene matches: 14. CDR3 in DNA: TGTGCCACCAGCCCCCAGAATTACATAGCGGGAGGGAAGCAGTTCTTC. Amino acids: CATSPQNYIAGGKQFF. Together with reference TRBV15 and TRBJ2-1, the CDR3 gives the full variable domain: DAMVIQNPRYQVTQFGKPVTLSCSQTLNHNVMYWYQQKSSQAPKLLFHYYDKDFNNEADTPDNFQSRRPNTSFCFLDIRSPGLGDTAMYLCATSPQNYIAGGKQFFGPGTRLTVL.

This clonotype came up once. The genes are TRBV19 and TRBJ1-5; D is perhaps TRBD1 (5 bases). In germline, CDR1 is LNHDA, CDR2 SQIVND (reference sequence). V was shortened by 3 bases and J by 2 bases, with 23 bases between the two germline ends. The CDR3 length is 19 residues. The CDR3 DNA is TGTGCCAGTAGTATCCCCGGTCCTAGGGGACCCGGCGGCAATCAGCCCCAGCATTTT. This codes for CASSIPGPRGPGGNQPQHF.

This clonotype was recorded a few times. The V gene is TRBV6-5, the J gene TRBJ1-5, with 7 nucleotides matching TRBD1. The CDR3 spans 15 residues. Per germline, CDR1 MNHEY and CDR2 SVGAGI. The ends lost 0 bases at V and 6 bases at J; junction bases unmatched: 5. The CDR3: CASSYSTGLGQPQHF. The DNA for the CDR3 is TGTGCCAGCAGTTACTCGACAGGGCTTGGTCAGCCCCAGCATTTT.

This rearrangement joins TRBV20-1 to TRBJ2-5; 8 bases match TRBD2. The CDR3 extends over 14 amino acids. The germline CDR1 and CDR2 sequences are DFQATT and SNEGSKA (reference sequence). The V gene end was trimmed by 1 base and the J gene end by 1 base; junction bases not matched to a gene: 2. DNA of the CDR3: TGCAGTGCTAGAGTCGCGGGGGGCCAAGAGACCCAGTACTTC. Its translation: CSARVAGGQETQYF.

The CDR3 loop reads CASSYGRPILKDTEAFF. Written as DNA, the CDR3 is TGTGCCAGCAGTTACGGCAGGCCGATATTGAAAGACACTGAAGCTTTCTTT. V gene TRBV6-5 combines with J gene TRBJ1-1; D gene uncertain. CDR3 length: 17 residues. V lost 2 bases to trimming and J lost 3 bases, with 19 bases between them. Germline V gene lookup returns CDR1 MNHEY and CDR2 SVGAGI.

This chain joins TRBV6-5 and TRBJ2-7; weak D call: TRBD2 (6 bases). CDR1 and CDR2 from the germline V gene are MNHEY and SVGAGI. V lost 0 bases, J lost 3 bases, and 15 bases lay in between. The CDR3 consists of 16 residues. For the CDR3, the DNA is TGTGCCAGCAGTTACTCAGGCGGGACTGGAGACTACGAGCAGTACTTC. It encodes CASSYSGGTGDYEQYF.

V is TRBV7-2 and J is TRBJ1-6, with a possible D match to TRBD1 (6 bases). This CDR3 contains 14 residues. The germline gives CDR1 SGHTA, CDR2 FQGNSA. V gave up 7 bases and J gave up 8 bases, with 15 bases separating them. This CDR3 is CASTFQGLYSPLHF. CDR3 in DNA: TGTGCCAGCACCTTCCAGGGGCTATATTCACCCCTCCACTTT.

This chain links TRBV7-9 with TRBJ1-6, with 11 bases identical to TRBD1. Germline V gives CDR1 SEHNR, CDR2 FQNEAQ (reference sequence). The CDR3 contains 15 residues. V shed 5 bases, J shed 8 bases, and the junction held 5 bases outside the gene matches. The CDR3 nucleotides read TGTGCCAGCAGCCCCCGGACAGGGGGCGATTCACCCCTCCACTTT. This translates into CASSPRTGGDSPLHF.

This chain connects TRBV6-1 to TRBJ2-7, with D perhaps given as TRBD1 or TRBD2 (5 bases each). V lost 1 base to trimming and J lost 2 bases, with 12 bases between them. Per the germline V gene, CDR1 is MNHNS and CDR2 is SASEGT. The CDR3 length is 15 residues. In DNA form, the CDR3 reads TGTGCCAGCAGTGAAGGGCCTACGGGGCCCTACGAGCAGTACTTC. Protein sequence: CASSEGPTGPYEQYF.

The chain carries TRBV20-1 and TRBJ1-5; D is undetermined. CDR3 size: 13 residues. V lost 1 base and J 7 bases, leaving 11 bases between the germline ends. Germline assignment: CDR1 DFQATT and CDR2 SNEGSKA (reference sequence). The CDR3 region has the DNA TGCAGTGCTAGAGGGTCTTTAGAGCAGCCCCAGCATTTT. It codes for CSARGSLEQPQHF.

The CDR3 is CASRSALALSYNEQFF. Written as DNA, the CDR3 is TGTGCCAGCCGGAGCGCCCTAGCGCTCTCCTACAATGAGCAGTTCTTC. The chain recombines TRBV6-2 or TRBV6-3 with TRBJ2-1, with D perhaps TRBD2 (6 bases). This CDR3 comprises 16 residues. Germline assignment: CDR1 MNHEY and CDR2 SVGEGT. Trimming stripped 8 bases from V and 0 bases from J, with 17 bases between.